This TCR beta chain was sequenced for a study of blood T cell repertoires in COVID-19 (dated by TCRdb to the early 2020s). As for the study more broadly: The collaborator samples originated in the United States, Italy and Spain and spanned the acute and convalescent phases of COVID-19. The material from the prospective study consisted of cDNA or gDNA derived from T cells, B-cell-depleted T cells, or PBMCs. Deeply sampled blood TCRbeta repertoires from subjects exposed to, actively infected with, or recovered from COVID-19 were included in the dataset. A freely available public database, intended as a resource for researchers studying the immune response to SARS-CoV-2, is where the repertoires were released. Samples came from the ongoing ImmuneRACE study (first 160 participants) plus 1,254 subjects from 6 global collaborators. Nearly every sample came with metadata listing a de-identified subject ID, COVID-19 status, age in years and sex. Where available, HLA class I and class II types were taken from metadata supplied by the sample provider and were not determined by assay-based typing.

For this clone: What antigen it recognizes has not been identified. No clone much larger than this one lies a single base away; base qualities are absent.

TCRbeta CDR3 regions were amplified from genomic DNA by means of the immunoSEQ Assay, a bias-controlled multiplex PCR. As for the original processing: The number of nucleated cells in each sample was estimated by amplification of reference gene primers within the assay. To quantify the absolute abundance of each unique TCRbeta CDR3 rearrangement, sequence reads were collapsed and filtered. For each sample, productive Simpson clonality was calculated as the square root of Simpson's diversity index across productive rearrangements. Entries here come from immuneACCESS through TCRdb and include only in-frame sequences with V and J called. Some clones fail to appear in such tables; in the studies checked, an unresolved V gene covers under half of the shortfall, and the cause of the remainder is unknown. The V and J calls and clone size are taken from that table; D and trimming were inferred from the DNA. In this sample the table shows 150,000 or so clones, 80% to 85% of which occur a single time. The ten largest make up 13% to 15% of the sample.

Deletion took 4 bases off V and 4 bases off J, with a span of 11 bases between the germline ends. CDR1 and CDR2, per the germline V gene (reference sequence), are MNHEY and SMNVEV. The cysteine opens and the phenylalanine closes a CDR3 of 14 amino acids. Only CDR3 DNA is held: 42 bases, read in frame from base 1. The collaborating institutions used their own protocols to collect whole blood in K2EDTA tubes. For TCRbeta analysis, collaborators shipped samples in one of three forms: frozen whole blood, isolated PBMCs, or DNA extracted from either of those sample types. Overall study results and their limits: How much clinical and demographic metadata was included differed by source and by participant, and the metadata was provided uncurated.

The source material was peripheral blood. The chain couples TRBV27 to TRBJ1-3; TRBD1 might be the D gene, on 6 matching bases. This TCR was sampled from a man aged 18 to 29 with active or convalescent COVID-19. DNA sequence: TGTGCCAGCAGTTCGGCAGGGGCGGGAAACACCATATATTTT. Translated, it reads CASSSAGAGNTIYF.